The rows below give T cell receptor beta chains drawn from one sample of a study of human T cells and chemical hapten exposure. TCRdb recomputed calls from the RACE reads with MiXCR, one row per CDR3 protein. The repertoire holds around 110,000 distinct CDR3 sequences, more than 10% seen once, with over 1.5% in the top ten. Specimen: whole blood, collected in connection with sensitization to the hapten diphenylcyclopropenone (DPC). These receptor sequences come from a woman in her forties or fifties with alopecia areata. Some clones in this sample may be carry-over from other donors' samples. The conserved cysteine and the conserved F or W are not part of the CDR3 here. The size entry is marked missing in some rows and otherwise reads once, few, many or a size class.

J: TRBJ1-2; V: TRBV9; size: .; CDR3: ASSVATANYGYT
J: TRBJ2-7; V: TRBV20-1; size: .; CDR3: SARGLAGYRYEQY
J: TRBJ2-2; V: TRBV7-9; size: many; CDR3: ASSFPQGSSRGELF
J: TRBJ2-7; V: TRBV18; size: few; CDR3: ASRPGGAYEQY
J: TRBJ2-3; V: TRBV20-1; size: .; CDR3: SASPPDSTDTQY
J: TRBJ1-1; V: TRBV20-1; size: .; CDR3: SARDSAAGAAEAF
J: TRBJ1-5; V: TRBV4-3; size: few; CDR3: ASSQDGTGPQPQH
J: TRBJ1-2; V: TRBV21-1; size: few; CDR3: ASRGTNCYGYT
J: TRBJ2-5; V: TRBV9; size: .; CDR3: ASSVRGAEETQY
J: TRBJ2-2; V: TRBV25-1; size: few; CDR3: ASSPDRNTGELF
J: TRBJ1-1; V: TRBV6-1; size: .; CDR3: ASRSAGTLNTEAF
J: TRBJ2-7; V: TRBV2; size: .; CDR3: ASSEARSGKYEQY
J: TRBJ2-1; V: TRBV6-5; size: many; CDR3: ASSYSMKAGARNEQF
J: TRBJ2-2; V: TRBV6-2/TRBV6-3; size: few; CDR3: ASSYYKPGGELF
J: TRBJ2-3; V: TRBV6-4; size: .; CDR3: ASSAGRGGTDTLY
J: TRBJ2-4; V: TRBV18; size: few; CDR3: ASSRDSKSAQY